This entry is about one TCR beta chain. This record comes from a study of blood T cell repertoires in COVID-19. Enrolled through a virtual design, the participants were between roughly 18 and 100 years of age and came from about two dozen US areas. Categorization into cohorts depended on clinical history that participants reported. Up to 2 weeks before entering the study, exposed participants had met a COVID-19 case. V was trimmed by 3 bases and J by 7 bases, leaving 9 bases between them. The CDR3 has 12 residues. The germline V gene encodes CDR1 KGHSH and CDR2 LQKENI. As handled by the study authors: By means of reference gene primer amplification, nucleated cell counts were estimated. Method: immunoSEQ multiplex PCR; TCRdb's copy keeps in-frame clones and lacks some. V, J and clone size are those of that table, while D and trimming were read from the DNA. The sample lists about 220,000 clones, 90% occurring once.

Sequenced input: PBMCs or T cells enriched from blood (not recorded which). J is TRBJ1-1 and V is TRBV18; D is uncertain. This clonotype originated in a man aged 25 to 40 who had been exposed to COVID-19. In DNA form, the CDR3 reads TGTGCCAGCTCACCCTGGAGTAATGAAGCTTTCTTT. This codes for CASSPWSNEAFF.